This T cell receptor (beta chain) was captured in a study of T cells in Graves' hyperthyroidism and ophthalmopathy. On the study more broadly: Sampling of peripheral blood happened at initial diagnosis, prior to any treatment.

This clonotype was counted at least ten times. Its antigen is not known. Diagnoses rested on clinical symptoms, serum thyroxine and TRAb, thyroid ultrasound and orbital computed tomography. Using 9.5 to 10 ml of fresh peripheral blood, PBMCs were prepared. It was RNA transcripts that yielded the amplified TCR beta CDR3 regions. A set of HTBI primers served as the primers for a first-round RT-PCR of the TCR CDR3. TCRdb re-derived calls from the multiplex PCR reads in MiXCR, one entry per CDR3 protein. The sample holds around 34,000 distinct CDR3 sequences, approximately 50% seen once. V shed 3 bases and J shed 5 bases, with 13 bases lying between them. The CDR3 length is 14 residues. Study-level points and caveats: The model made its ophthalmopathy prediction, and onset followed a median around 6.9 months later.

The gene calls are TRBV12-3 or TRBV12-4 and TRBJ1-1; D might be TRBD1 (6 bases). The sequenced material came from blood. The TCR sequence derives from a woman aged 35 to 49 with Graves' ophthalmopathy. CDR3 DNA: TGTGCCAGCAGTTTGAGGACAGTTCTAACTGAAGCTTTCTTT. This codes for CASSLRTVLTEAFF.